Detailed here is one T cell receptor (beta chain). The antigen is not known. Healthy adults negative for HIV, lacking recent acute infections or vaccinations, served as donors. In the CD4+ fraction, cells were divided into CD45RA+ naive and CD45RA-negative memory subsets. This record comes from a study of shared clonotypes between healthy human individuals. General study findings and limits: When naive CD4 clonotypes were compared across a handful of donors, approximately 5% were shared.

Germline V lookup: CDR1 MNHNS, CDR2 SASEGT. CDR3 size: 15 residues. V lost 6 bases, J lost 5 bases, and 12 bases stayed unmatched. Deep level was the assay's run setting. The assay was immunoSEQ multiplex PCR, and TCRdb's table has in-frame clones only and misses some. Of more than 550,000 clones listed, over 55% are singletons. The TCR comes from a woman younger than 45 in good health. J is TRBJ1-2 and V is TRBV6-1; 7 bases align to TRBD1. Sequenced input: memory CD4+ T cells sorted from blood. This sample's subset: CD45RA-negative fraction. CDR3 protein: CASSPAGTVLYGYTF. CDR3 in DNA: TGTGCCAGCAGCCCAGCCGGGACAGTATTATATGGCTACACCTTC.